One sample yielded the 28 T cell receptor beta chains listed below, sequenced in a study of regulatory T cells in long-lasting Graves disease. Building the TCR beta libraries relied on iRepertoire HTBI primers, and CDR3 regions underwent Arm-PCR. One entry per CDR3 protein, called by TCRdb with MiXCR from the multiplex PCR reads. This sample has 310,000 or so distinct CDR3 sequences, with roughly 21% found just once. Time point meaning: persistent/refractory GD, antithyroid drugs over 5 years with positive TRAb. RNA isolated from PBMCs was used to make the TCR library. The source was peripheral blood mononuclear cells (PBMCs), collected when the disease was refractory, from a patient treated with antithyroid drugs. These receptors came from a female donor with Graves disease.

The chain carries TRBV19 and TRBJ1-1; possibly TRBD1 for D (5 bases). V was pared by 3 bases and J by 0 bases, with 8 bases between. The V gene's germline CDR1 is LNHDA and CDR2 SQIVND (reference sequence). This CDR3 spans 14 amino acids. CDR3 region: CASSIRVMNTEAFF. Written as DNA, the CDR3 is TGTGCCAGTAGTATCAGGGTAATGAACACTGAAGCTTTCTTT.

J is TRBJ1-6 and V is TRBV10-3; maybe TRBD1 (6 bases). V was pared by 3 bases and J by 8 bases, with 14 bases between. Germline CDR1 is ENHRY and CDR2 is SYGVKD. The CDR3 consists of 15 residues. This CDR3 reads CAISEPGADHSPLHF. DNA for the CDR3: TGTGCCATCAGTGAACCAGGGGCGGACCATTCACCCCTCCACTTT.

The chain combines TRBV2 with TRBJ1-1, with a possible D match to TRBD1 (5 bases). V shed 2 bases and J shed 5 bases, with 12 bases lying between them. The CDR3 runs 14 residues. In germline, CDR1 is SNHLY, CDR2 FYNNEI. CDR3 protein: CASSERKGWTEAFF. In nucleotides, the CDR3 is TGTGCCAGCAGTGAAAGAAAGGGGTGGACTGAAGCTTTCTTT. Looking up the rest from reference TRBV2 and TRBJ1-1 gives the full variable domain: EPEVTQTPSHQVTQMGQEVILRCVPISNHLYFYWYRQILGQKVEFLVSFYNNEISEKSEIFDDQFSVERPDGSNFTLKIRSTKLEDSAMYFCASSERKGWTEAFFGQGTRLTVV.

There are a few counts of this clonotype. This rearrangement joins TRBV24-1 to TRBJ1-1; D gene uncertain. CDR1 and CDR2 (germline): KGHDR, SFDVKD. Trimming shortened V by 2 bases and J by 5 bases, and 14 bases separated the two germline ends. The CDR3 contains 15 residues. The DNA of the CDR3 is TGTGCCACCAGTGATTCCGGGAGCCCGGGGACTGAAGCTTTCTTT. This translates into CATSDSGSPGTEAFF.

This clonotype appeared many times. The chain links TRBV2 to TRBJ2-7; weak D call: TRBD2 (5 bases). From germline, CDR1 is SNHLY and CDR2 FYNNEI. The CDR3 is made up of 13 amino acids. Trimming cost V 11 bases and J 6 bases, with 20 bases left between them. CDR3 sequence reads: CACNLGTGSEQYF. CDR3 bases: TGTGCCTGTAACTTGGGAACGGGGAGCGAGCAGTACTTC.

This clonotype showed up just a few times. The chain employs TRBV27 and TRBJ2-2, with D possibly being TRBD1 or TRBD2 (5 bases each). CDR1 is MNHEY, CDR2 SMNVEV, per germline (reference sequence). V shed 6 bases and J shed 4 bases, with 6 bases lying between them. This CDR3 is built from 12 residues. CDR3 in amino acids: CASRRGTGELFF. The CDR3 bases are TGTGCCAGCAGGAGGGGCACCGGGGAGCTGTTTTTT.

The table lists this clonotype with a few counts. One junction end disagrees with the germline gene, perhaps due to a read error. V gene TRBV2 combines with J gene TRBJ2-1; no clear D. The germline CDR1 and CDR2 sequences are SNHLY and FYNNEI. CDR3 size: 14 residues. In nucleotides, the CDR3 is TGTGCCAGCATTGAAAGGGCCACCTACAATGAGCAGTTCTTC. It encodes CASIERATYNEQFF.

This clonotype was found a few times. CDR3 region: CASNSYQPQHF. The CDR3 coding sequence is TGTGCCAGCAACTCATATCAGCCCCAGCATTTT. The chain has TRBV28 and TRBJ1-5; D is unresolved. The V end was cut by 7 bases, the J end by 5 bases, with 6 bases between. The CDR3 runs 11 residues. Germline-derived CDR1 and CDR2 are MDHEN and SYDVKM.

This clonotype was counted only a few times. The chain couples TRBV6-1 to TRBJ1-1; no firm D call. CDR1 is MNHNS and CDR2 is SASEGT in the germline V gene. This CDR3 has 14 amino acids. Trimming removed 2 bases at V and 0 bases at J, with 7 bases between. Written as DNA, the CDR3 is TGTGCCAGCAGTGAAAGGGCCCTGAACACTGAAGCTTTCTTT. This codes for CASSERALNTEAFF.

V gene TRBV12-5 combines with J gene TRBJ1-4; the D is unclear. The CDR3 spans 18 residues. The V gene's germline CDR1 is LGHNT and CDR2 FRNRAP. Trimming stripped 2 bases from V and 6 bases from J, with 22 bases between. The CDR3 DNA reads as TGTGCTAGTGGTTTGAGCTTGGAGCAGAACTTGAGTTATGAAAAACTGTTTTTT. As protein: CASGLSLEQNLSYEKLFF.

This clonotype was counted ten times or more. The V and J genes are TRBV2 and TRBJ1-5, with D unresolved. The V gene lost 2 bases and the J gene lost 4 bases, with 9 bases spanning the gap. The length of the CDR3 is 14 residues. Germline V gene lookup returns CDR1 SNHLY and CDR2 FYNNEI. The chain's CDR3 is CASSERGQNQPQHF. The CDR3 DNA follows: TGTGCCAGCAGTGAACGCGGGCAGAATCAGCCCCAGCATTTT. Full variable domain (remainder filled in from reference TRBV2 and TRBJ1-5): EPEVTQTPSHQVTQMGQEVILRCVPISNHLYFYWYRQILGQKVEFLVSFYNNEISEKSEIFDDQFSVERPDGSNFTLKIRSTKLEDSAMYFCASSERGQNQPQHFGDGTRLSIL.

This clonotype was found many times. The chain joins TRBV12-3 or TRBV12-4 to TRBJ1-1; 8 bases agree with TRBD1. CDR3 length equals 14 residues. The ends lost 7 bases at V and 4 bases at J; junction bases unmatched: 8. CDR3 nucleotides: TGTGCCAGCATCCTCACAGGGGGACGCACTGAAGCTTTCTTT. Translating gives CASILTGGRTEAFF.

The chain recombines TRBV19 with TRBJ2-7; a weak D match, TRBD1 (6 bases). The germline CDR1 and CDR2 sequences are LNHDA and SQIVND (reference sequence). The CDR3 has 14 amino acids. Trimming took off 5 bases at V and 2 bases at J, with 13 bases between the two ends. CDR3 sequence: CASSPGQPPYEQYF. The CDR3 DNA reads TGTGCCAGTAGTCCCGGACAGCCTCCCTACGAGCAGTACTTC.

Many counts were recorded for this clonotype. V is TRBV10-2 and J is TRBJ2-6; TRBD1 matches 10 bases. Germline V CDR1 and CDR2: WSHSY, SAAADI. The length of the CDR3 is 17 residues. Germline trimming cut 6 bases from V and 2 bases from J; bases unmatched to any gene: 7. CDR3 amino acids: CASSRGTGVTGANVLTF. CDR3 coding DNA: TGCGCCAGCAGCCGAGGGACAGGGGTAACTGGGGCCAACGTCCTGACTTTC.

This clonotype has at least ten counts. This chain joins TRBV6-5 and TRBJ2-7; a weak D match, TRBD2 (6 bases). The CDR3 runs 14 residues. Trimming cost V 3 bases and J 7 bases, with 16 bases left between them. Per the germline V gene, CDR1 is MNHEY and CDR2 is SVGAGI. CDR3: CASSYHDGAGEQYF. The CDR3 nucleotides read TGTGCCAGCAGTTATCACGACGGGGCGGGAGAGCAGTACTTC.

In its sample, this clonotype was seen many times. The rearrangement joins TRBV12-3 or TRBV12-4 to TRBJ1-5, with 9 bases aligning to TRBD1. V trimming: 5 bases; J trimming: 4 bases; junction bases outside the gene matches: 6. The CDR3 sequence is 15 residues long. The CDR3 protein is CASSGPTGGNQPQHF. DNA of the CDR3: TGTGCCAGCAGTGGCCCGACAGGGGGGAATCAGCCCCAGCATTTT.

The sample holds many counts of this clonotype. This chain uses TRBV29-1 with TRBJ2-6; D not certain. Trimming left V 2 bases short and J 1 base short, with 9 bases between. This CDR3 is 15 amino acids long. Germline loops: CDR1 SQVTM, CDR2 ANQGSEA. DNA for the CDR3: TGCAGCGTTGAAAAACAGAGTTCTGGGGCCAACGTCCTGACTTTC. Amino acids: CSVEKQSSGANVLTF.

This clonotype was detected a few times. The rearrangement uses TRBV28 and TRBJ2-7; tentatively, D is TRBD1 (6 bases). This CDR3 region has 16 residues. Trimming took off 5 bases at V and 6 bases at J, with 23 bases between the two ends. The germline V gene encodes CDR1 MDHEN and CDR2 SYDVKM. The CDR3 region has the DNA TGTGCCAGCAGTCCACCCCGGGACATCGGGGCGGGCGAGCAGTACTTC. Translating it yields CASSPPRDIGAGEQYF.

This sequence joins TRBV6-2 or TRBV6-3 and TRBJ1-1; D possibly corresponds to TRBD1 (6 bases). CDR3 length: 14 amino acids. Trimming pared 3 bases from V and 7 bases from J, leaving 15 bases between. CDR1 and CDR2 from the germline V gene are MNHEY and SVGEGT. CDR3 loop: CASSYRGSTGEAFF. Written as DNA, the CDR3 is TGTGCCAGCAGTTATAGGGGGTCGACCGGTGAAGCTTTCTTT.

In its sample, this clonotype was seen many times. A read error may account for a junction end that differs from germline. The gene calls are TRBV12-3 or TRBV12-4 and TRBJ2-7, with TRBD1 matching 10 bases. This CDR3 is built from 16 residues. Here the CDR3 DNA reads TGTGCCAGCAATTTACAGGGACAGGGGCCCGTCCACGAGCAGTACTTC. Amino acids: CASNLQGQGPVHEQYF.

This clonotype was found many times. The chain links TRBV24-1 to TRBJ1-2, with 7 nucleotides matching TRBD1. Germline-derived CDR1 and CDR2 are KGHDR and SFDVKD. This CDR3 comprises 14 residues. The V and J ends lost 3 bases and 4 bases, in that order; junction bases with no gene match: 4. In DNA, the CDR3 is TGTGCCACCAGTGATGCAGGGGGAAGCTATGGCTACACCTTC. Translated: CATSDAGGSYGYTF.

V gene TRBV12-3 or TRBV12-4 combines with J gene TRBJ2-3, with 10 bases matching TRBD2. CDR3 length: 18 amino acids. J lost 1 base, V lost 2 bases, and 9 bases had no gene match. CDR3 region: CASSLHSGGAVRTDTQYF. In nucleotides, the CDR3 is TGTGCCAGCAGTTTACACAGCGGGGGGGCAGTACGCACAGATACGCAGTATTTT.

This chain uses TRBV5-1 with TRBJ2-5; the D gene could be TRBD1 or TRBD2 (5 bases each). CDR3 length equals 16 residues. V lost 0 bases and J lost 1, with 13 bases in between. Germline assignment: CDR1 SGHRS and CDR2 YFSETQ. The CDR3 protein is CASSLDFGTTQETQYF. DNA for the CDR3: TGCGCCAGCAGCTTGGACTTTGGGACGACCCAAGAGACCCAGTACTTC.

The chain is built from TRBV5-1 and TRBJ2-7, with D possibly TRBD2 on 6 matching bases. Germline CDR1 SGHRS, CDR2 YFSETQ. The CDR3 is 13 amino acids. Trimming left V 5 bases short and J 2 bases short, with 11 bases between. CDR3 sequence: CASRRDQAYEQYF. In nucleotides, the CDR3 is TGCGCCAGCAGGCGGGACCAGGCCTACGAGCAGTACTTC.

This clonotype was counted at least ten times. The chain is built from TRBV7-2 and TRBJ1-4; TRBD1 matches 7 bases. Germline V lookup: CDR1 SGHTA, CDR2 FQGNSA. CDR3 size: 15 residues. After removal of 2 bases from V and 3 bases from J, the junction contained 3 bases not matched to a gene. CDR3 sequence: CASSLLQGANEKLFF. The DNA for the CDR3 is TGTGCCAGCAGCTTACTTCAGGGGGCTAATGAAAAACTGTTTTTT.

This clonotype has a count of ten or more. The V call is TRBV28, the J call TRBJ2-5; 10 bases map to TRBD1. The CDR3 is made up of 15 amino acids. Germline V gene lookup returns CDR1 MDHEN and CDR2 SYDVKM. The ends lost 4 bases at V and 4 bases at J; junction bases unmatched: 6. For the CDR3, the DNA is TGTGCCAGCAGTTCCCCGGGACAGGGGACAGAGACCCAGTACTTC. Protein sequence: CASSSPGQGTETQYF.

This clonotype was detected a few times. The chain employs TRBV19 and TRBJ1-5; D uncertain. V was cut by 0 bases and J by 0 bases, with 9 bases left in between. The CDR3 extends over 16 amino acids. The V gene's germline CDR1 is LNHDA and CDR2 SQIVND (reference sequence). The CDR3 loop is CASSIDLPASNQPQHF. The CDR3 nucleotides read TGTGCCAGTAGTATAGATCTACCGGCTAGCAATCAGCCCCAGCATTTT. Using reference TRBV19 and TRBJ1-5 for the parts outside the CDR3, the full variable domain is DGGITQSPKYLFRKEGQNVTLSCEQNLNHDAMYWYRQDPGQGLRLIYYSQIVNDFQKGDIAEGYSVSREKKESFPLTVTSAQKNPTAFYLCASSIDLPASNQPQHFGDGTRLSIL.

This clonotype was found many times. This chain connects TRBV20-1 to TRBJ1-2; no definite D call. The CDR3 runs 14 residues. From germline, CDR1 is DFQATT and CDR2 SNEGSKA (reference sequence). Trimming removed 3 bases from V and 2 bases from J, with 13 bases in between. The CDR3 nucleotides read TGCAGTGCTAGCCCCCCAGGAGGGAACTATGGCTACACCTTC. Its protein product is CSASPPGGNYGYTF.